The sequence of this T cell receptor (beta chain) was determined in a study of cytomegalovirus exposure and HLA in healthy donors. Findings and limits, study-wide: The listing of approximately 160 TCR beta chains classed them as cytomegalovirus-associated. The authors considered a cluster of highly shared sequence variants likely to be a sequencing artifact.

The V and J ends lost 5 bases and 7 bases, in that order; junction bases with no gene match: 6. Germline values: CDR1 MNHEY, CDR2 SMNVEV (reference sequence). The CDR3 consists of 14 residues. Primers: 60 Vbeta forward and 13 Jbeta reverse. Libraries were prepared by immunoSEQ multiplex PCR; TCRdb keeps only in-frame clonotypes and omits some of them. The sample lists 99,000 or so clones, roughly 80% occurring once. Points on this clone: Its antigen is unidentified.

Sequencing used PBMCs. This TCR was sampled from a woman in her forties in good health and CMV-seronegative. The chain recombines TRBV27 with TRBJ2-7; TRBD1 matches 12 bases. CDR3 loop: CASSQGQGAWEQYF. The CDR3 DNA sequence: TGTGCCAGCAGTCAGGGACAGGGGGCGTGGGAGCAGTACTTC.